The 25 T cell receptor beta chains below come from one sample, sequenced in a study of blood T cell repertoires in COVID-19. TCRdb's copy holds only in-frame clones and misses some; the assay was immunoSEQ multiplex PCR. The table lists under 150,000 clones, roughly 83% of them singletons. Input material: peripheral blood. Every receptor here comes from a woman at least 80 years old with acute or convalescent COVID-19.

The chain joins TRBV7-9 to TRBJ2-7; TRBD2 matches 7 bases. Losses at the gene ends were 5 bases for V and 3 bases for J; bases not matched to a gene: 4. Germline V gene lookup returns CDR1 SEHNR and CDR2 FQNEAQ (reference sequence). The CDR3 runs 13 residues. The CDR3 DNA is TGTGCCAGCAGCCATCCGGGGGGCTACGAGCAGTACTTC. As protein: CASSHPGGYEQYF.

The rearrangement joins TRBV7-9 to TRBJ1-2; D is perhaps TRBD1 (5 bases). The CDR3 contains 14 residues. CDR1 is SEHNR and CDR2 is FQNEAQ in the germline V gene (reference sequence). V gave up 6 bases and J gave up 4 bases, with 15 bases separating them. The CDR3 bases are TGTGCCAGCAGTCCGGACCGGGGGGGCTATGGCTACACCTTC. Amino acid sequence: CASSPDRGGYGYTF.

The genes are TRBV12-5 and TRBJ2-4; 7 nucleotides match TRBD1. Per the germline V gene, CDR1 is LGHNT and CDR2 is FRNRAP. The CDR3 loop spans 14 amino acids. V shed 5 bases, J shed 4 bases, and the junction held 5 bases outside the gene matches. CDR3 DNA: TGTGCTAGTGGTGCCTCGGGACAGAAAAACATTCAGTACTTC. This encodes CASGASGQKNIQYF.

The chain employs TRBV19 and TRBJ2-7; D might be TRBD1 (6 bases). This CDR3 spans 15 amino acids. Germline V gene data show CDR1 as LNHDA and CDR2 as SQIVND (reference sequence). Between the trimmed V and J ends, which lost 5 bases and 3 bases, there was a span of 17 bases. CDR3 bases: TGTGCCAGTAGTGAACAGGGTAATAGAGGCTACGAGCAGTACTTC. Its translation is CASSEQGNRGYEQYF.

This clone appeared a single time. The gene calls are TRBV2 and TRBJ1-5, with D possibly matching TRBD1 (6 bases). Germline V gives CDR1 SNHLY, CDR2 FYNNEI. Trimming took 7 bases from V and 1 from J, leaving 11 bases between them. The CDR3 is 14 amino acids. The CDR3 protein is CASKGVVSNQPQHF. CDR3 DNA sequence: TGTGCCAGCAAGGGGGTAGTCAGCAATCAGCCCCAGCATTTT. The entire variable domain, with the rest obtained from reference TRBV2 and TRBJ1-5, is as follows: EPEVTQTPSHQVTQMGQEVILRCVPISNHLYFYWYRQILGQKVEFLVSFYNNEISEKSEIFDDQFSVERPDGSNFTLKIRSTKLEDSAMYFCASKGVVSNQPQHFGDGTRLSIL.

The chain uses TRBV11-2 and TRBJ1-1; 7 bases agree with TRBD1. The V and J ends lost 1 base and 7 bases, in that order; junction bases with no gene match: 3. The CDR3 is 13 amino acids. CDR1 is SGHAT, CDR2 FQNNGV, per germline. The CDR3 nucleotides are TGTGCCAGCAGCTTAGCCCGGGACAGTGAAGCTTTCTTT. Translating it yields CASSLARDSEAFF.

The chain couples TRBV7-2 to TRBJ1-4, with no clear D. There are 14 residues in the CDR3. Trimming shortened V by 5 bases and J by 3 bases, and 10 bases separated the two germline ends. Germline CDR1 and CDR2: SGHTA and FQGNSA. This CDR3 is CASSLGRANEKLFF. The DNA of the CDR3 is TGTGCCAGCAGCCTAGGACGGGCTAATGAAAAACTGTTTTTT.

The gene calls are TRBV27 and TRBJ1-4, with D perhaps TRBD1 (5 bases). The germline V gene has CDR1 MNHEY and CDR2 SMNVEV (reference sequence). The CDR3 is 15 residues long. Trimming pared 6 bases from V and 8 bases from J, leaving 19 bases between. The CDR3 reads CASRPFDSRAEKLFF. CDR3 DNA sequence: TGTGCCAGCAGACCCTTTGACAGCAGGGCCGAAAAACTGTTTTTT.

The chain links TRBV4-1 to TRBJ2-5; D is possibly TRBD2 (6 bases). The CDR3 contains 16 residues. Germline V gene data show CDR1 as MGHRA and CDR2 as YSYEKL. Trimming shortened V by 3 bases and J by 5 bases, and 19 bases separated the two germline ends. CDR3 DNA: TGCGCCAGCAGCCAGAAGGAGGGCAACCAACGGGAGACCCAGTACTTC. It encodes CASSQKEGNQRETQYF.

This rearrangement joins TRBV9 to TRBJ1-1; possibly TRBD1 for D (6 bases). The CDR3 consists of 13 residues. The V end lost 4 bases, the J end lost 9 bases, and 16 bases lay between the germline ends. CDR1 and CDR2 (germline): SGDLS, YYNGEE. The CDR3 loop is CASSLLVGAQAFF. As DNA, the CDR3 is TGTGCCAGCAGCCTTCTTGTGGGGGCCCAAGCTTTCTTT.

The genes are TRBV5-6 and TRBJ1-4, with TRBD1 matching 9 bases. The V and J ends lost 4 bases and 11 bases, in that order; junction bases with no gene match: 9. The germline V gene has CDR1 SGHDT and CDR2 YYEEEE. The CDR3 contains 14 residues. In nucleotides, the CDR3 is TGTGCCAGCAGCGAGAACAGGGGGCGTGGGAAACTGTTTTTT. Its translation is CASSENRGRGKLFF.

The chain uses TRBV27 and TRBJ2-2; D gene unclear. V gave up 6 bases and J gave up 1 base, with 6 bases separating them. This CDR3 comprises 13 residues. CDR1 is MNHEY, CDR2 SMNVEV, per germline (reference sequence). Written as DNA, the CDR3 is TGTGCCAGCAGATCCAAGAACACCGGGGAGCTGTTTTTT. Residues: CASRSKNTGELFF.

A single count supports this clone. The chain joins TRBV24-1 to TRBJ2-5, with D perhaps matching TRBD2 (6 bases). The CDR3 contains 16 residues. The ends were cut back, 4 bases at V and 1 base at J, with 15 bases in the middle. Per germline, CDR1 KGHDR and CDR2 SFDVKD. CDR3 sequence reads: CATSDSGPGGQETQYF. In nucleotides, the CDR3 is TGTGCCACCAGTGACTCGGGTCCCGGGGGCCAAGAGACCCAGTACTTC.

Only a few counts were recorded for this clone. This specimen includes other DNA sequences encoding the same CDR3. This chain joins TRBV19 and TRBJ1-1; D is unresolved. The CDR3 length is 13 residues. Germline values: CDR1 LNHDA, CDR2 SQIVND (reference sequence). V was shortened by 3 bases and J by 1 base, with 6 bases between the two germline ends. As DNA, the CDR3 is TGTGCCAGTAGTATTTCCCGGAACACTGAAGCTTTCTTT. This encodes CASSISRNTEAFF.

The V gene is TRBV19, the J gene TRBJ1-1; no definite D call. The germline V gene has CDR1 LNHDA and CDR2 SQIVND (reference sequence). This CDR3 is built from 14 residues. Trimming removed 0 bases at V and 4 bases at J, with 9 bases between. The CDR3 sequence is CASSIDRWATEAFF. In DNA, the CDR3 is TGTGCCAGTAGTATAGATCGGTGGGCCACTGAAGCTTTCTTT.

The V call is TRBV6-5, the J call TRBJ2-1; TRBD2 matches at 7 bases. Per the germline V gene, CDR1 is MNHEY and CDR2 is SVGAGI. V lost 10 bases, J lost 2 bases, and 11 bases stayed unmatched. The CDR3 sequence is 15 residues long. The CDR3 reads CATGGRTITYNEQFF. The CDR3 nucleotides read TGTGCCACCGGGGGGAGGACCATTACCTACAATGAGCAGTTCTTC.

The chain recombines TRBV12-3 or TRBV12-4 with TRBJ1-6; maybe TRBD1 (5 bases). Between the trimmed V and J ends, which lost 4 bases and 7 bases, there was a span of 8 bases. The CDR3 totals 13 residues. The CDR3 nucleotides are TGTGCCAGCAGTTCGACAGAAAATTCACCCCTCCACTTT. It is translated as CASSSTENSPLHF.

The V and J genes are TRBV6-5 and TRBJ1-3; 8 bases fit TRBD1. This CDR3 is built from 15 residues. The junction had 12 bases not matched to a gene; V was cut back by 6 bases and J by 8 bases. Germline CDR1 MNHEY, CDR2 SVGAGI. The CDR3 spells CASRRGQGFLDTIYF. Here the CDR3 DNA reads TGTGCCAGCAGGCGCGGACAGGGATTTTTGGACACCATATATTTT.

This chain connects TRBV6-5 to TRBJ1-5; 8 nucleotides match TRBD1. V shed 7 bases and J 4 bases; nucleotides not matched to a gene: 9. CDR3 length equals 15 residues. Germline V CDR1 and CDR2: MNHEY, SVGAGI. The CDR3 reads CASKRGTGGNQPQHF. In DNA form, the CDR3 reads TGTGCCAGCAAAAGGGGTACAGGGGGTAATCAGCCCCAGCATTTT.

The rearrangement uses TRBV18 and TRBJ2-2; D perhaps matches TRBD1 (6 bases). Germline-derived CDR1 and CDR2 are KGHSH and LQKENI. V was shortened by 6 bases and J by 2 bases, with 13 bases between the two germline ends. CDR3 size: 15 residues. The CDR3 reads CASSPGQPNTGELFF. The CDR3 DNA reads as TGTGCCAGCTCCCCCGGACAGCCTAACACCGGGGAGCTGTTTTTT.

V and J are TRBV7-2 and TRBJ1-5; D is uncertain. CDR1 is SGHTA, CDR2 FQGNSA, per germline. Trimming pared 1 base from V and 10 bases from J, leaving 11 bases between. The CDR3 runs 13 residues. The CDR3 spells CASSLVGGRPQHF. In DNA form, the CDR3 reads TGTGCCAGCAGCTTAGTTGGAGGGAGACCCCAGCATTTT. Full variable domain (missing parts from reference TRBV7-2 and TRBJ1-5): GAGVSQSPSNKVTEKGKDVELRCDPISGHTALYWYRQSLGQGLEFLIYFQGNSAPDKSGLPSDRFSAERTGGSVSTLTIQRTQQEDSAVYLCASSLVGGRPQHFGDGTRLSIL.

This clone was counted between two and nine times. This chain connects TRBV12-5 to TRBJ1-6; 9 nucleotides match TRBD1. CDR3 size: 16 residues. Trimming removed 5 bases from V and 10 bases from J; junction bases left unmatched: 12. CDR1 is LGHNT and CDR2 is FRNRAP in the germline V gene. The CDR3 DNA sequence: TGTGCTAGTGGTCTCAGTTCCGGGACAGGGCTATCACCCCTCCACTTT. Its protein is CASGLSSGTGLSPLHF.

V usage is TRBV30 and J usage is TRBJ2-5; 8 positions agree with TRBD2. With 8 bases clipped from V and 4 bases from J, the junction kept 9 bases outside the gene matches. CDR3 length: 13 amino acids. Looked up from germline, CDR1 is GTSNPN and CDR2 is SVGIG (reference sequence). CDR3 bases: TGTGCCCAGGCGGGGGGCGCGGGAGAGACCCAGTACTTC. Translating gives CAQAGGAGETQYF.

A single count supports this clone. This chain links TRBV4-1 with TRBJ1-1, with D possibly matching TRBD1 (6 bases). Looked up from germline, CDR1 is MGHRA and CDR2 is YSYEKL. V shed 6 bases and J shed 2 bases, with 16 bases lying between them. The CDR3 length is 15 residues. CDR3 amino acids: CASRLVDSTNTEAFF. The DNA for the CDR3 is TGCGCCAGCAGGCTAGTGGACAGCACTAACACTGAAGCTTTCTTT.

The CDR3 is CASSVAATNEKLFF. CDR3 DNA: TGTGCCAGCAGCGTAGCCGCAACTAATGAAAAACTGTTTTTT. J is TRBJ1-4 and V is TRBV9; D gene unclear. Germline V gene lookup returns CDR1 SGDLS and CDR2 YYNGEE. The ends were cut back, 0 bases at V and 0 bases at J, with 3 bases in the middle. The CDR3 contains 14 residues.